This TCR beta chain was sequenced for a study of T-cell reconstitution after alpha-beta-depleted transplantation in children (dated by TCRdb to the mid-2010s). Regarding the research as a whole: Using TCR repertoire profiling, the study quantitatively followed how T-cell immune reconstitution unfolded in children after TCRalphabeta/CD19-depleted allogeneic hematopoietic cell transplantation.

Study-wide findings and limitations: Hyperexpanded clone frequencies declined over subsequent months; after one year, T-cell counts and TCRbeta diversity were mostly attributed to newly produced T cells. About two months after transplant, the apparently early recovery of alphabetaT-cell counts reportedly depended on just several hundred clones that had expanded rapidly and came from non-depleted graft cells. In some patients, the high TCRbeta diversity seen at day 60 was put down to recipient T cells and intrathymic progenitors that had survived conditioning.

This clonotype appeared many times. This clone's antigen is unknown. It has no much larger one-base neighbor in the sample; base qualities were not kept. Spanning cysteine to phenylalanine, the CDR3 consists of 14 amino acids. The kept DNA is CDR3 alone, 42 bases in frame from the first base. V is pruned by 5 bases and J by 5 bases, leaving 8 bases of the junction without a gene match. The treatment or condition label corresponds to: allogeneic hematopoietic cell transplantation with graft depleted of TCRalphabeta T cells and CD19 B cells. The transplant recipients were children given TCRalphabeta/CD19-depleted allogeneic hematopoietic cell grafts. Libraries were constructed by PCR. The reads were generated on an Illumina HiSeq 2500. Molecular barcoding was employed in the preparation of TCR libraries, with unique molecular identifiers being used to normalize TCRbeta repertoire quantification. TCRdb reworked the public reads: Q25 trimming with fastp, MiXCR clone assembly, productive beta chains retained. Every CDR3 protein is listed once, alongside the most common genes and DNA of its rows. Across this sample there are 550,000 to 600,000 distinct CDR3 sequences, with roughly 23% seen only once. The top ten constitute roughly 13% of the sample.

Source: PBMCs, mostly from graft donor cells, taken 360 days after TCRalphabeta/CD19-depleted stem cell transplant. This receptor was obtained from a boy in the first two years of life who had a stem cell transplant for acute myeloid leukemia, so the T cells may come from the graft donor. Recombination connected TRBV12-3 or TRBV12-4 to TRBJ2-5, with TRBD1 matching 7 junction bases. For the CDR3, the sequence is CASSPTGRGETQYF. The DNA sequence is TGTGCCAGCAGTCCGACAGGGCGTGGGGAGACCCAGTACTTC.